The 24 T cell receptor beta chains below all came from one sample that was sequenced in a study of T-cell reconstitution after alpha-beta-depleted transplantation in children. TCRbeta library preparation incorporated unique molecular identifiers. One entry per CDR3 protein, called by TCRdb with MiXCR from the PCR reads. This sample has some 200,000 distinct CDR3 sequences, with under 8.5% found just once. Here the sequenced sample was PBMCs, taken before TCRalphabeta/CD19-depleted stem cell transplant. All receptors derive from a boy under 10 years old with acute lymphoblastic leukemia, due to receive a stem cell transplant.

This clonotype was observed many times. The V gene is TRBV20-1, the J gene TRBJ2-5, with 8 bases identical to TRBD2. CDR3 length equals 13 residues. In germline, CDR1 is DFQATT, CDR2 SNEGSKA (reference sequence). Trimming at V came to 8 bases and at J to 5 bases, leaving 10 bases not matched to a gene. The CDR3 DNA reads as TGCAGTTGTCTGGCGGGGGGCGGGGAGACCCAGTACTTC. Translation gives CSCLAGGGETQYF.

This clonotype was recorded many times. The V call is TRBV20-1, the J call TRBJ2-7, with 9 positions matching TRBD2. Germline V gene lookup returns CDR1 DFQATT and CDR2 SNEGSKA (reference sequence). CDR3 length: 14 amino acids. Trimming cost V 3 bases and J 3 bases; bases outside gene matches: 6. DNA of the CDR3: TGCAGTGCTAGCGGAGCGGGAGGATACTACGAGCAGTACTTC. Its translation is CSASGAGGYYEQYF.

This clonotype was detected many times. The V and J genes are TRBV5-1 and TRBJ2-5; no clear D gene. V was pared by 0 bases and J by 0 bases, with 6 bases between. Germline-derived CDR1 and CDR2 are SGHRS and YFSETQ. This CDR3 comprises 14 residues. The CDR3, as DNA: TGCGCCAGCAGCTTGGAGACTTACCAAGAGACCCAGTACTTC. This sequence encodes CASSLETYQETQYF.

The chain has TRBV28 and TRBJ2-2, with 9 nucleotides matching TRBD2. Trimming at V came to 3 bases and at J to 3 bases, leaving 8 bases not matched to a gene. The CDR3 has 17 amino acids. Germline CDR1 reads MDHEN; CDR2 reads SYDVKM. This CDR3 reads CASSFLSLAGYTGELFF. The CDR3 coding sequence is TGTGCCAGCAGTTTTCTATCCCTAGCGGGGTACACCGGGGAGCTGTTTTTT.

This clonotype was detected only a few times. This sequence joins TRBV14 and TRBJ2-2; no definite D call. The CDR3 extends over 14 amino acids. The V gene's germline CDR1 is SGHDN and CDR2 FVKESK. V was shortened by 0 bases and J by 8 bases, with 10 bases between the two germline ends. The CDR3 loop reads CASSQDLFTGELFF. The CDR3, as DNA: TGTGCCAGCAGCCAAGATTTGTTCACTGGGGAGCTGTTTTTT.

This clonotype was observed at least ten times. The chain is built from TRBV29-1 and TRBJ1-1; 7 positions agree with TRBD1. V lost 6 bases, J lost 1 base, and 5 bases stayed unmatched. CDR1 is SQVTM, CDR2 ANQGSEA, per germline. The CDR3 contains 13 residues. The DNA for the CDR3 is TGCAGCGTAAGCGGACAGGAGAACACTGAAGCTTTCTTT. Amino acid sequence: CSVSGQENTEAFF.

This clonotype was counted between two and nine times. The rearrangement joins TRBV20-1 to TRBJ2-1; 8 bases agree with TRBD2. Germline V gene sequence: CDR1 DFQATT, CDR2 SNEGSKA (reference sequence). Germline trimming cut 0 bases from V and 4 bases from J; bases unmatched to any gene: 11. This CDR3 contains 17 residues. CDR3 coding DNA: TGCAGTGCTAGAGATGAGGATAGCGGGGTACGATACAATGAGCAGTTCTTC. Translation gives CSARDEDSGVRYNEQFF.

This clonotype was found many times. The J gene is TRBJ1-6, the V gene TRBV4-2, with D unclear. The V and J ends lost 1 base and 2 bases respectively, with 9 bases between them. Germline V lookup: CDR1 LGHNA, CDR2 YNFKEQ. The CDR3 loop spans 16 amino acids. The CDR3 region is CASSQAPGPYNSPLHF. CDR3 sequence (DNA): TGTGCCAGCAGCCAAGCCCCAGGACCCTATAATTCACCCCTCCACTTT.

CDR3 DNA sequence: TGTGCCAGCTCACCATCTTCTACGGAAAACACTGAAGCTTTCTTT. Its protein is CASSPSSTENTEAFF. The chain joins TRBV18 to TRBJ1-1; D gene unclear. Germline V gives CDR1 KGHSH, CDR2 LQKENI. Trimming stripped 2 bases from V and 2 bases from J, with 12 bases between. This CDR3 region has 15 residues.

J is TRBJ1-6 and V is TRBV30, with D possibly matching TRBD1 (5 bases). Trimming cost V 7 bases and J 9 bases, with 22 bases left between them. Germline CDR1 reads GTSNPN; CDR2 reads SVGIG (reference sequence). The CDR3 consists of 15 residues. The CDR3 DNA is TGTGCCTCTACCGGACCGGGGGATCGAGGTTCACCCCTCCACTTT. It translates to CASTGPGDRGSPLHF. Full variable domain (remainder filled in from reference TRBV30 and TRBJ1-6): SQTIHQWPATLVQPVGSPLSLECTVEGTSNPNLYWYRQAAGRGLQLLFYSVGIGQISSEVPQNLSASRPQDRQFILSSKKLLLSDSGFYLCASTGPGDRGSPLHFGNGTRLTVT.

In DNA form, the CDR3 reads TGTGCCAGCAGTGGACCTCGGCGGGCTACGCAGTATTTT. It specifies CASSGPRRATQYF. The chain is built from TRBV6-1 and TRBJ2-3, with a weak D call TRBD2 (5 bases). Germline assignment: CDR1 MNHNS and CDR2 SASEGT. The V end was cut by 4 bases, the J end by 8 bases, with 13 bases between. The CDR3 is 13 amino acids.

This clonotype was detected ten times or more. The CDR3 here is CSVVNPGGTYNEQFF. In DNA form, the CDR3 reads TGCAGCGTTGTGAATCCGGGGGGCACCTACAATGAGCAGTTCTTC. The J gene is TRBJ2-1, the V gene TRBV29-1, with D perhaps matching TRBD2 (7 bases). Germline values: CDR1 SQVTM, CDR2 ANQGSEA. Trimming removed 4 bases from V and 2 bases from J, with 15 bases in between. This CDR3 spans 15 amino acids.

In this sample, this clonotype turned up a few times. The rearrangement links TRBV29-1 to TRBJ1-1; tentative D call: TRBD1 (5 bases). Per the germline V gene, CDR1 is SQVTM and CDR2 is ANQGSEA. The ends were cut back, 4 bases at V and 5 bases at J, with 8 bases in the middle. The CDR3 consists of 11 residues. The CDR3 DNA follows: TGCAGCGTTGCATGGGGGACTGAAGCTTTCTTT. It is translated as CSVAWGTEAFF.

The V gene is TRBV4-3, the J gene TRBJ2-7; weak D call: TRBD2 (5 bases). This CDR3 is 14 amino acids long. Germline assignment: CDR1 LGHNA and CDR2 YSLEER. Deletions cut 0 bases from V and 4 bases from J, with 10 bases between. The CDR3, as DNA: TGCGCCAGCAGCCAAGATCCCGGGATTTACGAGCAGTACTTC. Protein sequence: CASSQDPGIYEQYF.

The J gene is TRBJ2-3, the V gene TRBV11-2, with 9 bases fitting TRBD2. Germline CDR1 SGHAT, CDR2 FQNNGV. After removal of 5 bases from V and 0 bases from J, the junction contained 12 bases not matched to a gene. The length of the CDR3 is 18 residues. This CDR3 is CASSHDPLAGISTDTQYF. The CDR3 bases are TGTGCCAGCAGCCACGACCCTCTAGCGGGGATTAGCACAGATACGCAGTATTTT.

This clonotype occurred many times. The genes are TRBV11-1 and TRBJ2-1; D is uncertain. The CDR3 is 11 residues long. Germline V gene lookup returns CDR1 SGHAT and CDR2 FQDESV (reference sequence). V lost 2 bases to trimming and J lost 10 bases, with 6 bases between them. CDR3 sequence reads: CASSLSYEQFF. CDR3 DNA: TGTGCCAGCAGCTTATCATACGAGCAGTTCTTC. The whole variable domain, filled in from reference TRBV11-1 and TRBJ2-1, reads EAEVAQSPRYKITEKSQAVAFWCDPISGHATLYWYRQILGQGPELLVQFQDESVVDDSQLPKDRFSAERLKGVDSTLKIQPAELGDSAMYLCASSLSYEQFFGPGTRLTVL.

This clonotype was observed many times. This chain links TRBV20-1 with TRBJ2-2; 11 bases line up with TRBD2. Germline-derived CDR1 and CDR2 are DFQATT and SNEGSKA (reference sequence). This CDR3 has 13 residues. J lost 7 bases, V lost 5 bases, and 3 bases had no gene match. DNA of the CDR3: TGCAGTGCTTTGGGGACTAGCGGCGGGGAGCTGTTTTTT. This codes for CSALGTSGGELFF.

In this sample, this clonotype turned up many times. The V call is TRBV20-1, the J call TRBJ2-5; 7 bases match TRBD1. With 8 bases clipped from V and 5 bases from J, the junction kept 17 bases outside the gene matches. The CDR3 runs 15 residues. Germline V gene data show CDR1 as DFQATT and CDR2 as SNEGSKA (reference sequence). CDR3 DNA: TGCAGTTCAACCCGGACAGGCTTTCCTGGGGAGACCCAGTACTTC. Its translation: CSSTRTGFPGETQYF.

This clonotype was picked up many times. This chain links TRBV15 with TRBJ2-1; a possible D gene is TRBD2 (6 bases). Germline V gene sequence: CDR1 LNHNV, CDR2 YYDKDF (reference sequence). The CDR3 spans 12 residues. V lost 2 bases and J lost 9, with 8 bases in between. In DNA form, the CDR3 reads TGTGCCACCAGCAGATCCGGGGGTGAGCAGTTCTTC. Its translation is CATSRSGGEQFF.

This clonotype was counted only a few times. The CDR3 region is CASTPGTGRVVYGYTF. The CDR3 DNA is TGCGCCAGCACCCCCGGGACAGGGAGGGTAGTCTATGGCTACACCTTC. The genes are TRBV5-1 and TRBJ1-2; 9 bases are a match to TRBD1. The CDR3 covers 16 residues. The V gene's germline CDR1 is SGHRS and CDR2 YFSETQ. Losses at the gene ends were 6 bases for V and 4 bases for J; bases not matched to a gene: 13.

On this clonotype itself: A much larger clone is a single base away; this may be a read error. As DNA, the CDR3 is TGTGCCAGCAGCTTGGGACAGGAGTACGAGCAGAACTTC. Residues: CASSLGQEYEQNF. The rearrangement joins TRBV5-6 to TRBJ2-7; the D gene is possibly TRBD1 (6 bases). The CDR3 sequence is 13 residues long. Germline CDR1 is SGHDT and CDR2 is YYEEEE.

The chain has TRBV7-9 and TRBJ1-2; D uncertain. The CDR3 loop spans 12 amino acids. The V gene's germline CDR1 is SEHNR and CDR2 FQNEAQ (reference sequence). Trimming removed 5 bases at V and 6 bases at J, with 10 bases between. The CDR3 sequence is CASSGSVDGYTF. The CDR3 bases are TGTGCCAGCAGCGGAAGCGTTGATGGCTACACCTTC.

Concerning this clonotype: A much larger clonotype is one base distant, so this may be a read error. The CDR3 DNA reads as TGTGCCAGCCGCTACATGAACACTGAAGCTTTCTTT. Its translation: CASRYMNTEAFF. The chain uses TRBV6-6 and TRBJ1-1, with D unresolved. Trimming pared 8 bases from V and 0 bases from J, leaving 7 bases between. Germline values: CDR1 MNHNY, CDR2 SVGAGI (reference sequence). The CDR3 is 12 amino acids.

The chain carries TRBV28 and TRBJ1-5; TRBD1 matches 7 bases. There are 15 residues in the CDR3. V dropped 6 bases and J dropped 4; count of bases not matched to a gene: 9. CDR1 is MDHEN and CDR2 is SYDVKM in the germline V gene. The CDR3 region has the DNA TGTGCCAGCAGCCCCGGGGACAGACAGAATCAGCCCCAGCATTTT. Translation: CASSPGDRQNQPQHF.